The clone carrying this T cell receptor beta chain was observed many times. Germline V lookup: CDR1 LGHDT, CDR2 YNNKEL (reference sequence). Trimming removed 4 bases from V and 4 bases from J, with 11 bases in between. The CDR3 covers 13 residues. MiXCR, applied by TCRdb to the 5' RACE reads, yields one record per CDR3 protein. The repertoire has tens of thousands of distinct CDR3 sequences, around 10% of them found once; the top ten carry roughly a sixth. This sample is drawn from a study of early T cells in non-severe SARS-CoV-2 infection. The TCR comes from an adult who was a healthcare worker with PCR-confirmed SARS-CoV-2 infection or an uninfected control (not recorded which). The sequenced material came from whole blood. The chain has TRBV3-1 and TRBJ2-7; D is ambiguous. CDR3 protein: CASSRGSTYEQYF. The DNA for the CDR3 is TGTGCCAGCAGCCGGGGTAGTACGTACGAGCAGTACTTC.